The 25 T cell receptor beta chains below were found in one sample sequenced in a study of blood T cell repertoires in COVID-19. Clones were read by immunoSEQ multiplex PCR, and TCRdb kept only the in-frame ones, dropping some. This table holds around 300,000 clones, 87% found once. Sequencing was performed on peripheral blood. Receptors were obtained from a man aged 18 to 30 with active or convalescent COVID-19.

The chain has TRBV3-1 (or the pseudogene TRBV3-2) and TRBJ2-2, with TRBD1 identical over 7 bases. The J segment lost 2 bases and the V segment lost 2 bases, leaving 14 bases of the junction unmatched. This CDR3 region has 19 residues. Germline V gene sequence: CDR1 LGHDT, CDR2 YNNKEL (reference sequence). The CDR3 loop reads CASSQFLSSRDSNTGELFF. CDR3 nucleotides: TGTGCCAGCAGCCAATTTCTTTCCAGCCGGGACAGCAACACCGGGGAGCTGTTTTTT.

The chain combines TRBV9 with TRBJ2-3; D gene ambiguous. CDR1 and CDR2 (germline): SGDLS, YYNGEE. The length of the CDR3 is 11 residues. Trimming left V 7 bases short and J 3 bases short, with 6 bases between. The CDR3 sequence is CASGPTDTQYF. CDR3 bases: TGTGCCAGCGGGCCGACAGATACGCAGTATTTT.

This clone was seen a single time. The rearrangement joins TRBV11-2 to TRBJ2-5, with a weak D call TRBD2 (5 bases). Per germline, CDR1 SGHAT and CDR2 FQNNGV. CDR3 length equals 13 residues. V lost 2 bases to trimming and J lost 8 bases, with 12 bases between them. Here the CDR3 reads CASSLSDEGTQYF. The CDR3 DNA sequence: TGTGCCAGCAGCTTATCAGATGAGGGTACCCAGTACTTC.

The CDR3 DNA reads as TGCGCCAGCAGCTTGAATTGGAGGGAAAAACTGTTTTTT. Protein: CASSLNWREKLFF. V gene TRBV5-1 combines with J gene TRBJ1-4; D not certain. Trimming took off 1 base at V and 8 bases at J, with 9 bases between the two ends. The CDR3 is made up of 13 amino acids. The germline CDR1 and CDR2 sequences are SGHRS and YFSETQ.

This sequence joins TRBV27 and TRBJ2-1; D gene ambiguous. The V gene's germline CDR1 is MNHEY and CDR2 SMNVEV (reference sequence). V lost 0 bases, J lost 6 bases, and 12 bases lay in between. CDR3 size: 15 residues. The CDR3 region is CASSLSAALPNEQFF. CDR3 bases: TGTGCCAGCAGTTTATCGGCGGCCCTCCCCAATGAGCAGTTCTTC.

The chain carries TRBV6-2 or TRBV6-3 and TRBJ2-7; D not certain. The CDR3 covers 13 residues. Between the trimmed V and J ends, which lost 0 bases and 3 bases, there was a span of 6 bases. Germline CDR1 is MNHEY and CDR2 is SVGEGT. The CDR3 reads CASSYSASYEQYF. The CDR3, as DNA: TGTGCCAGCAGTTACTCGGCCAGCTACGAGCAGTACTTC.

This CDR3 is CASRTTGSSTGELFF. CDR3 nucleotides: TGTGCCAGTAGGACAACAGGGAGTTCCACCGGGGAGCTGTTTTTT. This chain uses TRBV19 with TRBJ2-2; a weak D match, TRBD1 (6 bases). Looked up from germline, CDR1 is LNHDA and CDR2 is SQIVND (reference sequence). The CDR3 consists of 15 residues. Trimming took 6 bases from V and 4 from J, leaving 15 bases between them.

The chain is built from TRBV29-1 and TRBJ1-1; D is possibly TRBD1 (5 bases). The CDR3 runs to 15 residues. Germline-derived CDR1 and CDR2 are SQVTM and ANQGSEA. V lost 8 bases, J lost 0 bases, and 19 bases lay in between. CDR3 coding DNA: TGCAGCACCTCTGCCGGATGGGGCATGAACACTGAAGCTTTCTTT. Residues: CSTSAGWGMNTEAFF. Using reference TRBV29-1 and TRBJ1-1 for the parts outside the CDR3, the full variable domain is SAVISQKPSRDICQRGTSLTIQCQVDSQVTMMFWYRQQPGQSLTLIATANQGSEATYESGFVIDKFPISRPNLTFSTLTVSNMSPEDSSIYLCSTSAGWGMNTEAFFGQGTRLTVV.

This clone occurred a few times. The chain uses TRBV5-1 and TRBJ2-7, with D maybe TRBD2 (6 bases). Germline loops: CDR1 SGHRS, CDR2 YFSETQ. Trimming took 0 bases from V and 1 from J, leaving 14 bases between them. CDR3 length: 16 amino acids. CDR3 in DNA: TGCGCCAGCAGCTTGGGAGGGGTCGGGAGTTCCTACGAGCAGTACTTC. The encoded protein is CASSLGGVGSSYEQYF.

The J gene is TRBJ1-2, the V gene TRBV11-2; D gene uncertain. Germline lookup yields CDR1 SGHAT and CDR2 FQNNGV. This CDR3 has 13 residues. Trimming cost V 2 bases and J 6 bases, with 10 bases left between them. The CDR3 sequence: CASSLSTMNGYTF. In nucleotides, the CDR3 is TGTGCCAGCAGCTTATCGACTATGAATGGCTACACCTTC.

The V gene is TRBV5-1, the J gene TRBJ2-7; 9 bases line up with TRBD1. Per the germline V gene, CDR1 is SGHRS and CDR2 is YFSETQ. The CDR3 has 16 amino acids. V lost 2 bases to trimming and J lost 2 bases; unmatched junction nucleotides: 8. This CDR3 reads CASSLAQGAKTYEQYF. DNA for the CDR3: TGCGCCAGCAGCTTAGCACAGGGGGCAAAGACCTACGAGCAGTACTTC.

CDR3 sequence: CASSLTGESYNEQFF. CDR3 DNA sequence: TGTGCCAGCAGCTTGACAGGGGAATCCTACAATGAGCAGTTCTTC. V gene TRBV5-4 combines with J gene TRBJ2-1, with 7 bases fitting TRBD1. The CDR3 length is 15 residues. Germline V gene lookup returns CDR1 SGHNT and CDR2 YYREEE (reference sequence). J was trimmed by 1 base and V by 1 base; bases with no gene match: 2.

In nucleotides, the CDR3 is TGTGCCAGCAGCTCCCACGCGGGGCTAAGTGATACGCAGTATTTT. Translated: CASSSHAGLSDTQYF. The rearrangement uses TRBV5-4 and TRBJ2-3, with a possible D match to TRBD2 (6 bases). Looked up from germline, CDR1 is SGHNT and CDR2 is YYREEE (reference sequence). This CDR3 is 15 amino acids long. V shed 3 bases and J shed 6 bases, with 17 bases lying between them.

The V and J genes are TRBV9 and TRBJ1-4; TRBD1 matches at 7 bases. Germline CDR1 and CDR2: SGDLS and YYNGEE. The CDR3 contains 17 residues. Trimming at V came to 0 bases and at J to 2 bases, leaving 7 bases not matched to a gene. CDR3 DNA sequence: TGTGCCAGCAGCGTAGCTTCGGGCAGGGGGACTAATGAAAAACTGTTTTTT. Its translation is CASSVASGRGTNEKLFF.

The chain recombines TRBV7-8 with TRBJ1-1; unclear D gene. The ends were cut back, 0 bases at V and 2 bases at J, with 4 bases in the middle. This CDR3 contains 13 residues. Germline V gene lookup returns CDR1 SGHVS and CDR2 FQNEAQ. The CDR3 spells CASSLATNTEAFF. The CDR3 DNA is TGTGCCAGCAGCTTAGCGACTAACACTGAAGCTTTCTTT.

This chain connects TRBV5-6 to TRBJ2-1; no definite D call. This CDR3 has 13 residues. In germline, CDR1 is SGHDT, CDR2 YYEEEE. V was clipped by 2 bases and J by 7 bases, with 10 bases between them. The CDR3 DNA is TGTGCCAGCAGCTTCCCCGGTTTGAATGAGCAGTTCTTC. It translates to CASSFPGLNEQFF.

Here the CDR3 reads CASSFGTGWTDTQYF. Written as DNA, the CDR3 is TGTGCCAGTAGTTTCGGGACAGGGTGGACAGATACGCAGTATTTT. The chain carries TRBV19 and TRBJ2-3; the match to TRBD1 covers 9 bases. The CDR3 is made up of 15 amino acids. Germline trimming cut 5 bases from V and 3 bases from J; bases unmatched to any gene: 6. Germline V gene sequence: CDR1 LNHDA, CDR2 SQIVND (reference sequence).

This clone came up a few times. This chain links TRBV28 with TRBJ1-2; tentative D call: TRBD1 (6 bases). The CDR3 contains 12 residues. Germline V lookup: CDR1 MDHEN, CDR2 SYDVKM. Trimming removed 6 bases from V and 7 bases from J, with 12 bases in between. CDR3 in amino acids: CASRQDSRGYTF. The CDR3 nucleotides are TGTGCCAGCAGACAGGACAGTCGTGGCTACACCTTC.

This chain joins TRBV5-1 and TRBJ2-2, with 7 bases lining up with TRBD1. The CDR3 length is 14 residues. Per germline, CDR1 SGHRS and CDR2 YFSETQ. J lost 3 bases, V lost 5 bases, and 4 bases had no gene match. Here the CDR3 DNA reads TGCGCCAGCAGTGACAGGGTGGACACCGGGGAGCTGTTTTTT. This codes for CASSDRVDTGELFF.

The chain combines TRBV5-1 with TRBJ2-3, with D maybe TRBD1 (7 bases). Germline CDR1 SGHRS, CDR2 YFSETQ. Trimming took 4 bases from V and 3 from J, leaving 24 bases between them. The CDR3 is 18 amino acids. In nucleotides, the CDR3 is TGCGCCAGCAGCCCCGAGGGCGCTCGACAGGGAGGAACAGATACGCAGTATTTT. Its protein product is CASSPEGARQGGTDTQYF.

The genes are TRBV9 and TRBJ1-2; D possibly corresponds to TRBD1 (5 bases). The length of the CDR3 is 15 residues. The germline V gene encodes CDR1 SGDLS and CDR2 YYNGEE. Deletions cut 0 bases from V and 7 bases from J, with 16 bases between. The CDR3 DNA reads as TGTGCCAGCAGCGTAGGGGACTCAAACGCCGTTGGCTACACCTTC. Its protein is CASSVGDSNAVGYTF. Full variable domain (outside the CDR3, taken from reference TRBV9 and TRBJ1-2): DSGVTQTPKHLITATGQRVTLRCSPRSGDLSVYWYQQSLDQGLQFLIQYYNGEERAKGNILERFSAQQFPDLHSELNLSSLELGDSALYFCASSVGDSNAVGYTFGSGTRLTVV.

The chain carries TRBV7-3 and TRBJ1-1; D is possibly TRBD1 (5 bases). The CDR3 loop spans 15 amino acids. Trimming took off 3 bases at V and 1 base at J, with 12 bases between the two ends. From germline, CDR1 is SGHTA and CDR2 FQGTGA. CDR3 nucleotide sequence: TGTGCCAGCAGCTTGGCAGGGAACGGGAACACTGAAGCTTTCTTT. Translated, it gives CASSLAGNGNTEAFF.

The chain has TRBV10-3 and TRBJ2-1; 14 nucleotides align to TRBD2. Trimming removed 3 bases from V and 9 bases from J; junction bases left unmatched: 7. Germline V gives CDR1 ENHRY, CDR2 SYGVKD. The length of the CDR3 is 16 residues. DNA of the CDR3: TGTGCCATCAGTGACCCGGGACTAGCGGGAGATAGTGAGCAGTTCTTC. Protein sequence: CAISDPGLAGDSEQFF.

The rearrangement links TRBV5-6 to TRBJ2-7, with 8 bases aligning to TRBD1. V lost 4 bases and J lost 1; bases outside the gene matches: 7. The CDR3 contains 15 residues. CDR1 and CDR2 (germline): SGHDT, YYEEEE. The CDR3 sequence is CASSPGTGHSYEQYF. The CDR3 DNA reads as TGTGCCAGCAGCCCTGGGACAGGACATTCCTACGAGCAGTACTTC. Looking up the rest from reference TRBV5-6 and TRBJ2-7 gives the full variable domain: DAGVTQSPTHLIKTRGQQVTLRCSPKSGHDTVSWYQQALGQGPQFIFQYYEEEERQRGNFPDRFSGHQFPNYSSELNVNALLLGDSALYLCASSPGTGHSYEQYFGPGTRLTVT.

The CDR3 here is CASSTSTGRDSYEQYF. As DNA, the CDR3 is TGTGCCAGCAGCACTTCGACAGGGCGGGATTCCTACGAGCAGTACTTC. The chain uses TRBV11-2 and TRBJ2-7, with D tentatively TRBD1 (7 bases). The germline V gene has CDR1 SGHAT and CDR2 FQNNGV. This CDR3 is built from 16 residues. The germline V and J ends were trimmed by 5 bases and 1 base, with 18 bases remaining between them.